A single sample gave rise to the 19 T cell receptor beta chains below, sequenced in a study of T cell clusters in autoimmune cytopenias. TRB was amplified from roughly 270 ng of peripheral blood genomic DNA per sample. TRB rearrangements were amplified by touch-down multiplex PCR with mixed TRB-A/B primers. From the multiplex PCR reads, TCRdb lists one entry per CDR3 protein and no DNA. Found here are some 8,000 distinct CDR3 sequences; the top ten clones hold approximately 5.4%. Sequenced sample: peripheral blood. All receptors derive from a human donor with an autoimmune cytopenia or autoimmune hepatitis (not recorded which).

The chain is built from TRBV12-3 or TRBV12-4 and TRBJ2-6. The CDR3 totals 15 residues. This CDR3 is CASSLSGSGANVLTF.

This clonotype is classed as medium-sized by frequency. The rearrangement uses TRBV6-5 and TRBJ2-7; TCRdb lists TRBD2, though no DNA is available to test this call. This CDR3 is built from 15 residues. Germline loops: CDR1 MNHEY, CDR2 SVGAGI. CDR3 region: CASSNRGLSRYEQYF.

The CDR3 here is CASSDRARSNNEQFF. The rearrangement uses TRBV18 and TRBJ2-1; TCRdb's assignment of TRBD1 cannot be checked, as there is no DNA. CDR1 is KGHSH and CDR2 is LQKENI in the germline V gene. This CDR3 is built from 15 residues.

This clonotype is labeled medium-sized (0.01 to 0.1%) based on frequency. This chain connects TRBV29-1 to TRBJ2-3; the D call from TCRdb, TRBD2, cannot be confirmed without DNA. The CDR3 is 13 residues long. The germline V gene has CDR1 SQVTM and CDR2 ANQGSEA. CDR3 residues: CSVVGLVGDTQYF.

This clonotype is labeled medium-sized based on frequency. The V and J genes are TRBV19 and TRBJ2-2. Germline loops: CDR1 LNHDA, CDR2 SQIVND (reference sequence). This CDR3 has 15 amino acids. This chain's CDR3 is CASRTGRLNTGELFF.

This clonotype is classed as medium-sized by frequency. The chain couples TRBV12-3 or TRBV12-4 to TRBJ1-1; TCRdb's D gene call, TRBD1, goes unchecked for lack of DNA. The CDR3 totals 14 residues. CDR3 region: CASKMGGLNTEAFF.

By frequency, this clonotype is medium-sized. The chain uses TRBV19 and TRBJ2-7; the TRBD1 assignment by TCRdb is unverifiable without DNA. CDR1 LNHDA and CDR2 SQIVND come from the germline V gene (reference sequence). The CDR3 has 13 residues. The CDR3 reads CASSTTGAWEQYF.

V is TRBV30 and J is TRBJ1-4; there is no DNA to check the TCRdb D call of TRBD1. The germline V gene encodes CDR1 GTSNPN and CDR2 SVGIG (reference sequence). The length of the CDR3 is 16 residues. The CDR3 sequence: CAWSFVGGTRNEKLFF.

This clonotype is deemed medium-sized by its frequency. This chain connects TRBV27 to TRBJ2-7; TCRdb's D gene call, TRBD2, goes unchecked for lack of DNA. The CDR3 is 13 amino acids. Germline CDR1 reads MNHEY; CDR2 reads SMNVEV (reference sequence). Here the CDR3 reads CASSRRAGHEQYF.

The chain couples TRBV20-1 to TRBJ2-7. The V gene's germline CDR1 is DFQATT and CDR2 SNEGSKA (reference sequence). This CDR3 comprises 13 residues. The CDR3 protein is CSAAKVGTYEQYF.

This chain uses TRBV19 with TRBJ2-7; TCRdb calls TRBD1, which cannot be checked without DNA. CDR1 LNHDA and CDR2 SQIVND come from the germline V gene (reference sequence). This CDR3 has 15 amino acids. The CDR3 sequence: CASNTGSPTRSEQYF. Full variable domain (outside the CDR3, taken from reference TRBV19 and TRBJ2-7): DGGITQSPKYLFRKEGQNVTLSCEQNLNHDAMYWYRQDPGQGLRLIYYSQIVNDFQKGDIAEGYSVSREKKESFPLTVTSAQKNPTAFYLCASNTGSPTRSEQYFGPGTRLTVT.

This chain connects TRBV7-6 to TRBJ2-3; no DNA is available, so the TRBD1 call from TCRdb remains unchecked. The length of the CDR3 is 19 residues. Germline CDR1 and CDR2: SGHVS and FNYEAQ. CDR3: CASSFPPGQGLTSTDTQYF.

By frequency, this clonotype registers medium-sized. The chain carries TRBV30 and TRBJ1-5; TCRdb's assignment of TRBD1 cannot be checked, as there is no DNA. Germline CDR1 reads GTSNPN; CDR2 reads SVGIG (reference sequence). The CDR3 is 13 residues long. The CDR3: CAWKGKTSQPQHF.

The chain recombines TRBV6-1 with TRBJ2-1; TCRdb calls TRBD2, which cannot be checked without DNA. The CDR3 extends over 16 amino acids. Germline-derived CDR1 and CDR2 are MNHNS and SASEGT. The chain's CDR3 is CASSERASGAYNEQFF.

This clonotype registers medium-sized by frequency. The chain links TRBV6-4 to TRBJ2-1; TCRdb reports TRBD2, a call that lacks DNA to check it against. Germline CDR1 and CDR2: MRHNA and SNTAGT. The CDR3 runs to 16 residues. This chain's CDR3 is CASSDSGRGASNEQFF.

The rearrangement links TRBV20-1 to TRBJ2-1; TCRdb proposes TRBD2, but this gene call is untestable without DNA. The V gene's germline CDR1 is DFQATT and CDR2 SNEGSKA (reference sequence). The CDR3 contains 13 residues. The CDR3 protein is CSARDEGFNEQFF.

The V call is TRBV6-1, the J call TRBJ2-4; as DNA is missing, the TRBD2 call by TCRdb cannot be tested. The CDR3 is made up of 17 amino acids. Germline V CDR1 and CDR2: MNHNS, SASEGT. CDR3 sequence: CASSDSGLAGAKNIQYF.

This clonotype shows up as medium-sized by frequency. The chain uses TRBV12-3 or TRBV12-4 and TRBJ2-3; the D call from TCRdb, TRBD1, cannot be confirmed without DNA. There are 18 residues in the CDR3. CDR3 region: CASSLANTGTGTTDTQYF.

Frequency places this clonotype as medium-sized (0.01 to 0.1%). The chain links TRBV6-1 to TRBJ2-1; TCRdb reports TRBD1, a call that lacks DNA to check it against. Germline lookup yields CDR1 MNHNS and CDR2 SASEGT. This CDR3 contains 13 residues. The CDR3 protein is CASSRQVYNEQFF.